A selection of T cell receptor beta chains follows, all from one sample in a study of regulatory T cells in long-lasting Graves disease. One entry per CDR3 protein results from TCRdb running MiXCR on the multiplex PCR reads. The sample includes under 500,000 distinct CDR3 sequences, about a sixth seen only once; the top ten take around 11%. These data were also filed under a second study, of T cells in Graves' hyperthyroidism and ophthalmopathy.

Specimen: peripheral blood mononuclear cells (PBMCs), collected at new diagnosis, from a patient treated with antithyroid drugs. These receptor sequences come from a woman aged 25 to 39 with Graves disease. Both conserved end residues are part of each CDR3. The D gene is left open where the match is weak. The size of a clone is reported for some rows only, either as once, few or many, or as a class for expanded clones.

>TRBJ2-5|few|NA|TRBV2
CASSYTRETQYF
TGTGCCAGCAGTTATACCCGAGAGACCCAGTACTTC
>TRBJ1-5|many|NA|TRBV20-1
CSAHPGPSNQPQHF
TGCAGTGCCCACCCGGGGCCGAGCAATCAGCCCCAGCATTTT
>TRBJ2-1|many|TRBD2|TRBV2
CASLGLAERSSYNEQFF
TGTGCCAGCCTGGGACTAGCGGAAAGGAGCTCCTACAATGAGCAGTTCTTC
>TRBJ2-3|NA|TRBD2|TRBV5-1
CASSPGTSASTDTQYF
TGCGCCAGCAGCCCCGGGACTAGCGCCAGCACAGATACGCAGTATTTT
>TRBJ1-2|many|NA|TRBV3-1
CASSQDYGYTF
TGTGCCAGCAGCCAGGACTATGGCTACACCTTC
>TRBJ2-1|many|NA|TRBV18
CASSPSGTEQFF
TGTGCCAGCTCACCATCCGGGACTGAGCAGTTCTTC
>TRBJ2-7|NA|TRBD2|TRBV7-9
CASSPEVGGGYEQYF
TGTGCCAGCAGCCCCGAGGTCGGGGGGGGCTACGAGCAGTACTTC
>TRBJ1-1|many|NA|TRBV2
CASSEAQGNTEAFF
TGTGCCAGCAGTGAAGCGCAAGGGAACACTGAAGCTTTCTTT
>TRBJ2-5|NA|NA|TRBV20-1
CSARDPAGAGQETQYF
TGCAGTGCTAGAGATCCGGCAGGGGCTGGGCAAGAGACCCAGTACTTC
>TRBJ2-2|few|TRBD2|TRBV5-1
CASPWSPGGIGELFF
TGCGCCAGCCCCTGGAGTCCGGGAGGAATCGGGGAGCTGTTTTTT
>TRBJ1-5|many|NA|TRBV6-2/TRBV6-3
CASSYSIQMGRSNQPQHF
TGTGCCAGCAGTTACTCGATTCAGATGGGAAGGAGCAATCAGCCCCAGCATTTT
>TRBJ1-1|many|NA|TRBV5-1
CASSLEGAGTTEAFF
TGCGCCAGCAGCTTGGAGGGCGCAGGGACCACTGAAGCTTTCTTT
>TRBJ1-4|many|NA|TRBV10-1
CASSATAYPEKLFF
TGCGCCAGCAGTGCTACAGCCTACCCCGAAAAACTGTTTTTT
>TRBJ1-2|NA|NA|TRBV19
CASGPPEWAYGYTF
TGTGCCAGTGGTCCACCGGAATGGGCCTATGGCTACACCTTC
>TRBJ2-7|NA|NA|TRBV7-9
CASSNRQVLSAYEQHF
TGTGCCAGCAGCAACCGACAGGTTCTCTCAGCCTACGAGCAGCACTTC
>TRBJ1-1|many|NA|TRBV28
CASSPGEGTEAFF
TGTGCCAGCAGCCCAGGGGAGGGAACTGAAGCTTTCTTT